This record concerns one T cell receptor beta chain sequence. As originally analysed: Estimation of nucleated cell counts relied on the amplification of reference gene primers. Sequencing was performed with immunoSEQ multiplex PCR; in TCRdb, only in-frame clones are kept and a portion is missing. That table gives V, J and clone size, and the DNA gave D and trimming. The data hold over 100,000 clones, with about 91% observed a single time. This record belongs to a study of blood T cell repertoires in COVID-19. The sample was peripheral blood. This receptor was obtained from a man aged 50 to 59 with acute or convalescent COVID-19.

CDR3 bases: TGCAGCGTTGAACGGGGTAGGACTGAAGCTTTCTTT. The encoded protein is CSVERGRTEAFF. The chain employs TRBV29-1 and TRBJ1-1; D not certain. V gave up 2 bases and J gave up 5 bases, with 9 bases separating them. This CDR3 has 12 amino acids. CDR1 and CDR2 from the germline V gene are SQVTM and ANQGSEA.